These 25 T cell receptor beta chains originate from one sample sequenced in a study of blood T cell repertoires in COVID-19. Profiling relied on immunoSEQ multiplex PCR, and the TCRdb table lists in-frame clones only, not all of them. Among about 150,000 clones listed, 86% were seen once. The sample consisted of peripheral blood. These receptor sequences come from a woman in her 70s with acute or convalescent COVID-19.

The rearrangement uses TRBV28 and TRBJ1-1; D is ambiguous. The germline V gene has CDR1 MDHEN and CDR2 SYDVKM. This CDR3 has 13 residues. Trimming cost V 3 bases and J 4 bases, with 9 bases left between them. CDR3 bases: TGTGCCAGCAGTTTGGGGAGGGCCACTGAAGCTTTCTTT. Its protein product is CASSLGRATEAFF.

The chain links TRBV5-5 to TRBJ1-2, with a possible D match to TRBD1 (6 bases). This CDR3 comprises 17 residues. V was pared by 5 bases and J by 4 bases, with 24 bases between. Germline CDR1 SGHKS, CDR2 YYEKEE (reference sequence). CDR3 sequence (DNA): TGTGCCAGCAGTCCTCGTGCAGGGGATCAGGTTGGCTATGGCTACACCTTC. It is translated as CASSPRAGDQVGYGYTF. Filled out from reference TRBV5-5 and TRBJ1-2, the complete variable domain reads DAGVTQSPTHLIKTRGQQVTLRCSPISGHKSVSWYQQVLGQGPQFIFQYYEKEERGRGNFPDRFSARQFPNYSSELNVNALLLGDSALYLCASSPRAGDQVGYGYTFGSGTRLTVV.

This clone is a singleton in its sample. The chain carries TRBV7-2 and TRBJ1-6, with D uncertain. The germline V gene has CDR1 SGHTA and CDR2 FQGNSA. CDR3 length: 16 amino acids. V lost 6 bases and J 6 bases, leaving 18 bases between the germline ends. Here the CDR3 reads CASSKGGLVLNSPLHF. The CDR3 bases are TGTGCCAGCAGTAAAGGCGGGCTGGTACTTAATTCACCCCTCCACTTT.

The rearrangement links TRBV28 to TRBJ2-1; 10 bases align to TRBD2. With 5 bases clipped from V and 3 bases from J, the junction kept 7 bases outside the gene matches. CDR3 size: 16 residues. The germline gives CDR1 MDHEN, CDR2 SYDVKM. The CDR3 protein is CASSTWTSGFYNEQFF. The CDR3 DNA follows: TGTGCCAGCAGTACCTGGACTAGCGGATTCTACAATGAGCAGTTCTTC.

About this clone: This sample also contains other DNA sequences that code for the same CDR3. The CDR3 DNA reads TGTGCCAGCAGCTTAGGCGGGAACTATGGCTACACCTTC. Encoded protein: CASSLGGNYGYTF. The chain is built from TRBV5-6 and TRBJ1-2; no definite D call. The CDR3 contains 13 residues. Trimming removed 2 bases at V and 2 bases at J, with 7 bases between. The germline CDR1 and CDR2 sequences are SGHDT and YYEEEE.

The rearrangement links TRBV19 to TRBJ1-3, with 8 bases matching TRBD1. The CDR3 covers 16 residues. Germline loops: CDR1 LNHDA, CDR2 SQIVND (reference sequence). The V segment lost 6 bases and the J segment 0 bases; nucleotides outside the gene matches: 7. Here the CDR3 reads CASRPQGAVSGNTIYF. The CDR3 region has the DNA TGTGCCAGTAGGCCCCAGGGGGCTGTCTCTGGAAACACCATATATTTT.

The genes are TRBV19 and TRBJ1-5; 10 positions agree with TRBD1. Germline V lookup: CDR1 LNHDA, CDR2 SQIVND (reference sequence). Trimming removed 4 bases from V and 7 bases from J; junction bases left unmatched: 4. There are 14 residues in the CDR3. CDR3 sequence (DNA): TGTGCCAGTAGTAGACAGGGGGCCAGGCAGCCCCAGCATTTT. This gives the protein CASSRQGARQPQHF.

V gene TRBV7-3 combines with J gene TRBJ2-2; the D gene is possibly TRBD2 (5 bases). V was pared by 6 bases and J by 5 bases, with 16 bases between. Germline V gives CDR1 SGHTA, CDR2 FQGTGA. CDR3 length: 15 residues. For the CDR3, the DNA is TGTGCCAGCAGTAATCAAGCGGACTTAACCGGGGAGCTGTTTTTT. This codes for CASSNQADLTGELFF.

J is TRBJ2-7 and V is TRBV4-3; a possible D gene is TRBD2 (5 bases). The V and J ends lost 0 bases and 8 bases respectively, with 11 bases between them. The CDR3 extends over 13 amino acids. Looked up from germline, CDR1 is LGHNA and CDR2 is YSLEER. CDR3 coding DNA: TGCGCCAGCAGCCAAGATCTTAGGACTCAGCAGTACTTC. Its protein is CASSQDLRTQQYF.

The chain joins TRBV4-2 to TRBJ2-5, with 9 bases aligning to TRBD1. This CDR3 spans 15 amino acids. The V and J ends lost 3 bases and 2 bases, in that order; junction bases with no gene match: 4. The germline CDR1 and CDR2 sequences are LGHNA and YNFKEQ. Here the CDR3 DNA reads TGTGCCAGCAGCCACGAACAGGGGGCGCAAGAGACCCAGTACTTC. It yields the protein CASSHEQGAQETQYF.

This clone was seen only a few times. The J gene is TRBJ1-2, the V gene TRBV11-2; D not certain. Trimming cost V 8 bases and J 4 bases, with 14 bases left between them. The CDR3 is made up of 13 amino acids. In germline, CDR1 is SGHAT, CDR2 FQNNGV. The CDR3 region has the DNA TGTGCCAGCTCCCCCGAGAGGTTCTATGGCTACACCTTC. Translating it yields CASSPERFYGYTF.

The chain carries TRBV5-6 and TRBJ1-5, with TRBD1 matching 8 bases. V shed 0 bases and J 2 bases; nucleotides not matched to a gene: 4. This CDR3 region has 16 residues. Germline V gives CDR1 SGHDT, CDR2 YYEEEE. CDR3 residues: CASSLGSGGRNQPQHF. DNA for the CDR3: TGTGCCAGCAGCTTGGGTTCAGGGGGCCGCAATCAGCCCCAGCATTTT.

The chain combines TRBV2 with TRBJ1-5; possible D gene TRBD1, 5 bases. The CDR3 totals 13 residues. Germline V lookup: CDR1 SNHLY, CDR2 FYNNEI. V lost 7 bases, J lost 2 bases, and 9 bases lay in between. CDR3 DNA: TGTGCCAGCAATTGGGGGGGCAATCAGCCCCAGCATTTT. This encodes CASNWGGNQPQHF.

CDR3 protein: CASSLVGAGANTGELFF. The DNA of the CDR3 is TGCGCCAGCAGCTTGGTAGGGGCGGGAGCGAACACCGGGGAGCTGTTTTTT. The chain employs TRBV5-1 and TRBJ2-2, with 7 bases matching TRBD2. V dropped 0 bases and J dropped 0; count of bases not matched to a gene: 5. Germline-derived CDR1 and CDR2 are SGHRS and YFSETQ. The CDR3 is 17 residues long.

V is TRBV4-3 and J is TRBJ1-2, with 7 bases fitting TRBD1. Trimming at V came to 3 bases and at J to 4 bases, leaving 8 bases not matched to a gene. The CDR3 has 15 amino acids. Germline-derived CDR1 and CDR2 are LGHNA and YSLEER. The CDR3 DNA reads TGCGCCAGCAGCCATGACAGGGTTGCTTCCTATGGCTACACCTTC. Protein: CASSHDRVASYGYTF.

The CDR3 spells CASTQHYRTGGPYEQYF. The DNA for the CDR3 is TGTGCCAGCACCCAACACTACCGGACAGGGGGTCCCTACGAGCAGTACTTC. This chain joins TRBV6-9 and TRBJ2-7, with 10 bases matching TRBD1. V was pared by 7 bases and J by 2 bases, with 14 bases of the junction left unmatched. There are 17 residues in the CDR3. The germline CDR1 and CDR2 sequences are MNHGY and SVAAGI.

V and J are TRBV5-1 and TRBJ1-5; D is unresolved. CDR3 length equals 15 residues. Germline V gene data show CDR1 as SGHRS and CDR2 as YFSETQ. V lost 4 bases, J lost 1 base, and 12 bases lay in between. In DNA form, the CDR3 reads TGCGCCAGCAGCCCCAGTGGACTGAGCAATCAGCCCCAGCATTTT. Protein: CASSPSGLSNQPQHF. The full variable domain, its missing parts supplied by reference TRBV5-1 and TRBJ1-5, is KAGVTQTPRYLIKTRGQQVTLSCSPISGHRSVSWYQQTPGQGLQFLFEYFSETQRNKGNFPGRFSGRQFSNSRSEMNVSTLELGDSALYLCASSPSGLSNQPQHFGDGTRLSIL.

In nucleotides, the CDR3 is TGTGCCAGCAGCTTGGAGGGTAAGGCCTACGAGCAGTACTTC. This translates into CASSLEGKAYEQYF. The chain carries TRBV7-2 and TRBJ2-7, with a tentative D call TRBD2 (6 bases). Germline CDR1 reads SGHTA; CDR2 reads FQGNSA. V shed 3 bases and J shed 2 bases, with 11 bases lying between them. The CDR3 spans 14 residues.

The chain joins TRBV4-2 to TRBJ1-5; D possibly corresponds to TRBD1 (5 bases). This CDR3 region has 15 residues. Trimming removed 0 bases at V and 7 bases at J, with 13 bases between. The V gene's germline CDR1 is LGHNA and CDR2 YNFKEQ. CDR3 protein: CASSQDHAGWQPQHF. For the CDR3, the DNA is TGTGCCAGCAGCCAAGATCACGCAGGGTGGCAGCCCCAGCATTTT.

Of note for this clone: Other DNA sequences in the same sample also yield this CDR3. The V gene is TRBV18, the J gene TRBJ1-3, with D unresolved. From germline, CDR1 is KGHSH and CDR2 LQKENI. Trimming cost V 3 bases and J 0 bases, with 9 bases left between them. There are 15 residues in the CDR3. This chain's CDR3 is CASSPPGLSGNTIYF. Written as DNA, the CDR3 is TGTGCCAGCTCACCCCCAGGACTCTCTGGAAACACCATATATTTT.

This clone was seen once. The rearrangement links TRBV30 to TRBJ1-4; no clear D. Germline V gives CDR1 GTSNPN, CDR2 SVGIG (reference sequence). The CDR3 spans 16 residues. V was cut by 4 bases and J by 3 bases, with 18 bases left in between. The CDR3 DNA reads TGTGCCTGGAACCTTCCGACCCGGAGCCCTAATGAAAAACTGTTTTTT. Translating gives CAWNLPTRSPNEKLFF.

The chain employs TRBV7-9 and TRBJ1-1, with TRBD1 matching 9 bases. The trim removed 1 base at V and 11 bases at J, leaving 8 bases unmatched. Germline loops: CDR1 SEHNR, CDR2 FQNEAQ (reference sequence). CDR3 length: 14 residues. This chain's CDR3 is CASSLEQGASTAFF. Here the CDR3 DNA reads TGTGCCAGCAGCTTAGAACAGGGGGCAAGCACGGCTTTCTTT.

This rearrangement joins TRBV5-4 to TRBJ1-5; 9 bases are a match to TRBD1. The CDR3 length is 14 residues. V lost 4 bases and J lost 4; bases outside the gene matches: 3. Germline V gene data show CDR1 as SGHNT and CDR2 as YYREEE (reference sequence). For the CDR3, the DNA is TGTGCCAGCAGCGCCGGACAGGGGAATCAGCCCCAGCATTTT. Translating gives CASSAGQGNQPQHF.

This chain joins TRBV7-2 and TRBJ1-1; tentatively, D is TRBD1 (6 bases). V was shortened by 6 bases and J by 4 bases, with 15 bases between the two germline ends. This CDR3 has 14 amino acids. Germline CDR1 is SGHTA and CDR2 is FQGNSA. The CDR3 sequence is CASSSGVSVTEAFF. The CDR3 DNA reads as TGTGCCAGCAGTTCAGGGGTATCGGTCACTGAAGCTTTCTTT.

V gene TRBV14 combines with J gene TRBJ2-1; 12 bases match TRBD2. This CDR3 is 15 amino acids long. With V trimmed by 3 bases and J by 4 bases, 1 base remained unmatched. Germline V gene lookup returns CDR1 SGHDN and CDR2 FVKESK. CDR3 sequence (DNA): TGTGCCAGCAGCCATCTAGCGGGAGGGTACAATGAGCAGTTCTTC. Residues: CASSHLAGGYNEQFF.